The rows below give T cell receptor beta chains drawn from one sample of a study of cytomegalovirus exposure and HLA in healthy donors. Libraries were prepared by immunoSEQ multiplex PCR; TCRdb keeps only in-frame clonotypes and omits some of them. The sample shows approximately 150,000 clones, 76% of them seen only once. Sequencing used PBMCs. These receptors originate from a woman aged 40 to 55 in good health and CMV-seronegative. CDR3s include the opening cysteine and the closing phenylalanine or tryptophan. A D gene is named only where the DNA matches it firmly. Some rows have no size entry. The others give once, few or many, or a class for an expanded clone.

j_call d_call clone_size v_call cdr3_aa cdr3_nt
TRBJ2-7 NA NA TRBV2 CASRANYEQYF TGTGCCAGCAGGGCCAACTACGAGCAGTACTTC
TRBJ2-2 NA NA TRBV7-9 CASSFWGRGYGELFF TGTGCCAGCAGCTTCTGGGGTCGGGGGTACGGGGAGCTGTTTTTT
TRBJ2-7 NA few TRBV29-1 CSVDLDRPRKPGSYEQYF TGCAGCGTGGATTTGGACAGACCCCGAAAGCCTGGCTCCTACGAGCAGTACTTC
TRBJ1-1 NA few TRBV2 CASSSARSIEAFF TGTGCCAGCAGTTCCGCCCGAAGCATTGAAGCTTTCTTT
TRBJ2-7 NA NA TRBV28 CASSLGSYEQYF TGTGCCAGCAGCTTAGGCAGCTACGAGCAGTACTTC
TRBJ1-5 NA NA TRBV4-2 CASSQPGLGHQPQHF TGTGCCAGCAGCCAACCTGGACTGGGCCATCAGCCCCAGCATTTT
TRBJ2-7 TRBD1 once TRBV6-5 CASSPGGGYEQYF TGTGCCAGCAGTCCAGGGGGTGGATACGAGCAGTACTTC
TRBJ1-5 NA NA TRBV6-1 CASRDEGNQPQHF TGTGCCAGCAGGGACGAGGGAAATCAGCCCCAGCATTTT
TRBJ1-6 NA NA TRBV11-3 CASSLVRDSPLHF TGTGCCAGCAGCTTAGTCCGGGATTCACCCCTCCACTTT
TRBJ1-2 NA NA TRBV2 CASTEEDYGYTF TGTGCCAGCACGGAGGAGGACTATGGCTACACCTTC
TRBJ2-7 NA NA TRBV29-1 CSVWAGHSYEQYF TGCAGCGTTTGGGCAGGGCACTCCTACGAGCAGTACTTC
TRBJ1-1 NA NA TRBV5-1 CASSLAGLLNTEAFF TGCGCCAGCAGCTTGGCGGGTTTACTGAACACTGAAGCTTTCTTT
TRBJ1-1 TRBD1 few TRBV10-3 CAIRVGQAGTEAFF TGTGCCATCAGAGTGGGACAGGCGGGGACTGAAGCTTTCTTT
TRBJ1-3 NA NA TRBV15 CATSRHSAGNTIYF TGTGCCACCAGTCGCCACTCAGCGGGAAACACCATATATTTT
TRBJ2-2 NA NA TRBV14 CASSRVMRANTGELFF TGTGCCAGCAGCCGCGTTATGCGGGCCAACACCGGGGAGCTGTTTTTT
TRBJ2-1 NA NA TRBV18 CASSPPRSSLYNEQFF TGTGCCAGCTCACCACCGAGATCCTCCCTTTACAATGAGCAGTTCTTC
TRBJ1-5 NA NA TRBV30 CAWSLLQGNQPQHF TGTGCCTGGTCCCTTTTGCAGGGGAACCAGCCCCAGCATTTT
TRBJ1-1 NA few TRBV7-6 CASSLNGGDTEAFF TGTGCCAGCAGCCTAAACGGAGGGGACACTGAAGCTTTCTTT
TRBJ2-7 NA NA TRBV19 CASQGSSHEQYF TGTGCCAGTCAGGGGTCTAGCCACGAGCAGTACTTC
TRBJ2-7 NA NA TRBV27 CASAEIGQTYEQYF TGTGCCAGCGCAGAAATCGGACAGACCTACGAGCAGTACTTC
TRBJ2-6 NA NA TRBV5-1 CATGPTAGVSGANVLTF TGCGCCACCGGCCCGACGGCAGGCGTATCTGGGGCCAACGTCCTGACTTTC
TRBJ1-5 NA NA TRBV27 CASSPRGGARTNSNQPQHF TGTGCCAGCAGTCCGAGGGGAGGAGCCAGGACTAATAGCAATCAGCCCCAGCATTTT
TRBJ2-7 NA NA TRBV18 CASSEAAYYEQYF TGTGCCAGCTCAGAGGCAGCATACTACGAGCAGTACTTC
TRBJ2-5 TRBD1 NA TRBV5-5 CASSQRQGARETQYF TGTGCCAGCAGTCAGAGACAGGGGGCCAGAGAGACCCAGTACTTC
TRBJ2-2 NA NA TRBV10-1 CASSGPRTGELFF TGCGCCAGCAGTGGCCCGCGCACCGGGGAGCTGTTTTTT
TRBJ2-7 TRBD1 once TRBV5-1 CASSLGASGQGPHEQYF TGCGCCAGCAGCTTGGGGGCCTCGGGACAGGGCCCTCACGAGCAGTACTTC
TRBJ1-3 NA NA TRBV5-5 CASSSLRGGSSGNTIYF TGTGCCAGCAGCTCACTCCGGGGGGGGTCCTCTGGAAACACCATATATTTT
TRBJ1-3 NA few TRBV6-5 CASTQSGTIYF TGTGCCAGTACCCAATCGGGCACCATATATTTT
TRBJ1-3 NA few TRBV12-5 CASCAYSGNTIYF TGTGCTAGTTGTGCCTACTCTGGAAACACCATATATTTT
TRBJ2-1 NA NA TRBV13 CASSFWTAVFDEQFF TGTGCCAGCAGCTTCTGGACTGCCGTGTTCGATGAGCAGTTCTTC
TRBJ2-7 NA NA TRBV10-3 CAISGAGRRTYEQYF TGTGCCATCAGTGGGGCGGGTCGCAGAACCTACGAGCAGTACTTC
TRBJ2-1 TRBD1 NA TRBV6-5 CASSPTGDRGHEQFF TGTGCCAGCAGTCCGACGGGAGACAGGGGTCATGAGCAGTTCTTC
TRBJ2-1 TRBD2 NA TRBV29-1 CSVRLNSGFSEVF TGCAGCGTTCGCCTTAATAGCGGGTTCTCCGAGGTCTTC
TRBJ1-1 NA NA TRBV30 CAGTRLAEAFF TGTGCCGGAACCCGACTGGCTGAAGCTTTCTTT
TRBJ2-7 TRBD1 NA TRBV6-1 CASSALTGASYEQYF TGTGCCAGCAGCGCATTGACAGGGGCCTCCTACGAGCAGTACTTC
TRBJ2-5 TRBD1 NA TRBV28 CASSLLRDRAQETQYF TGTGCCAGCAGTTTACTTCGGGACAGGGCCCAAGAGACCCAGTACTTC
TRBJ2-1 NA NA TRBV6-6 CASSYRGNEQFF TGTGCCAGCAGTTACAGGGGAAATGAGCAGTTCTTC
TRBJ1-1 NA NA TRBV28 CASSLPTTGAEAFF TGTGCCAGCAGTTTACCGACAACAGGAGCTGAAGCTTTCTTT
TRBJ1-1 NA NA TRBV7-6 CASSFWTEGATEAFF TGTGCCAGCAGCTTCTGGACAGAAGGGGCCACTGAAGCTTTCTTT
TRBJ1-2 NA NA TRBV4-1 CASSQRFGDGYGYTF TGCGCCAGCAGCCAAAGATTCGGAGACGGCTATGGCTACACCTTC
TRBJ1-2 NA NA TRBV5-8 CASIPSGSDYGYTF TGTGCCAGCATCCCCTCGGGGTCGGACTATGGCTACACCTTC
TRBJ2-2 TRBD1 NA TRBV18 CASSLRQGRNTGELFF TGTGCCAGCTCACTAAGACAGGGGAGAAACACCGGGGAGCTGTTTTTT
TRBJ2-3 NA NA TRBV7-8 CASSLGRADTDTQYF TGTGCCAGCAGCTTAGGGCGGGCGGACACAGATACGCAGTATTTT
TRBJ2-7 TRBD1 few TRBV29-1 CSVEESDRSSYEQYF TGCAGCGTTGAGGAATCGGACAGGAGCTCCTACGAGCAGTACTTC
TRBJ2-1 TRBD2 NA TRBV27 CASSSLAGSSYNEQFF TGTGCCAGCAGTTCCTTAGCGGGGAGCTCCTACAATGAGCAGTTCTTC
TRBJ1-1 TRBD1 NA TRBV5-4 CASSLTGGREAFF TGTGCCAGCAGCTTGACAGGGGGGAGAGAAGCTTTCTTT
TRBJ2-3 NA NA TRBV2 CASSELREDTQYF TGTGCCAGCAGTGAATTGAGGGAAGATACGCAGTATTTT
TRBJ2-1 NA NA TRBV7-2 CASGLLKYNEQFF TGTGCCAGCGGACTACTAAAATACAATGAGCAGTTCTTC
TRBJ1-2 TRBD1 NA TRBV2 CASSSGTGGGSYGYTF TGTGCCAGCAGTTCCGGGACAGGGGGTGGAAGCTATGGCTACACCTTC
TRBJ1-3 NA once TRBV10-3 CAISPDSNSGNTIYF TGTGCCATCAGCCCGGACAGCAACTCTGGAAACACCATATATTTT
TRBJ1-1 NA NA TRBV14 CASSKLTGGTEAFF TGTGCCAGCAGCAAACTCACGGGGGGCACTGAAGCTTTCTTT
TRBJ1-1 NA NA TRBV7-9 CASSLGSRGLTEAFF TGTGCCAGCAGCTTAGGGTCGCGGGGCTTGACTGAAGCTTTCTTT
TRBJ2-7 NA few TRBV18 CASSLSQGGSSYEQYF TGTGCCAGCTCACTATCCCAGGGAGGAAGCTCCTACGAGCAGTACTTC
TRBJ2-1 NA NA TRBV30 CAWSVLSGVYNEQFF TGTGCCTGGAGTGTTTTATCGGGTGTTTACAATGAGCAGTTCTTC
TRBJ1-5 TRBD1 NA TRBV18 CASSTRFSGGGNQPQHF TGTGCCAGCTCAACTCGATTCTCAGGGGGCGGGAATCAGCCCCAGCATTTT
TRBJ1-2 NA few TRBV6-6 CASRAETTNYGYTF TGTGCCAGCAGGGCAGAGACTACTAACTATGGCTACACCTTC
TRBJ1-5 NA NA TRBV19 CASSRADFQQPQHF TGTGCCAGTAGTCGCGCGGACTTCCAGCAGCCCCAGCATTTT
TRBJ1-5 TRBD1 few TRBV28 CASSHRGGKQPQHF TGTGCCAGCAGTCACAGGGGGGGGAAACAGCCCCAGCATTTT
TRBJ2-7 TRBD1 NA TRBV18 CASSPMAGGSYEQYF TGTGCCAGCTCACCAATGGCAGGGGGCTCCTACGAGCAGTACTTC